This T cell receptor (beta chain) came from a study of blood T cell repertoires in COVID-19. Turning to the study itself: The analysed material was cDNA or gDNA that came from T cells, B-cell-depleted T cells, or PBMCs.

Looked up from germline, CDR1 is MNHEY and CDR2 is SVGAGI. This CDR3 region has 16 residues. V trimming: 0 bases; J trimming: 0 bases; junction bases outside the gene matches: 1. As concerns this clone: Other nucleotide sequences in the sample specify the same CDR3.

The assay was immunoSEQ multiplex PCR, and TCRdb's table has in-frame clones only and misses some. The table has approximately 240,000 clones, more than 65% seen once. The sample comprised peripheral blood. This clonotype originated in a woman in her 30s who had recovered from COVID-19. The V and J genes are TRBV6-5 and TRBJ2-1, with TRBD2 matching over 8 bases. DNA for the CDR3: TGTGCCAGCAGTTACTCGGCGGGGGGCTCCTACAATGAGCAGTTCTTC. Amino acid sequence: CASSYSAGGSYNEQFF.